The entry that follows covers one TCR beta chain sequence. Antigen specificity is unknown. This sample is part of a study of cytomegalovirus exposure and HLA in healthy donors. About the study: In a later analysis, the approximately 120 validation repertoires were reported to have used the same platform as the 600 to 800 first-cohort repertoires. Notes on the study in general: Many donors carried some public TCRs, although rarity characterized most TCR sequences. A list of around 150 TCR beta chains associated with cytomegalovirus was given.

Method: immunoSEQ multiplex PCR; TCRdb's copy keeps in-frame clones and lacks some. Of 150,000 to 200,000 clones in the sample, approximately 86% were seen once. The donors were members of the validation cohort comprising approximately 110 subjects, separate from the approximately 670-subject first cohort. The specimen sequenced was PBMCs. The receptor was isolated from a young man in good health and CMV-seropositive.

CDR3 sequence reads: CASLPGTFYEQYF. The CDR3, as DNA: TGTGCCAGCCTCCCAGGTACCTTCTACGAGCAGTACTTC. This chain joins TRBV6-1 and TRBJ2-7; D is ambiguous. CDR3 length: 13 residues. Germline CDR1 is MNHNS and CDR2 is SASEGT. Trimming stripped 8 bases from V and 3 bases from J, with 14 bases between.